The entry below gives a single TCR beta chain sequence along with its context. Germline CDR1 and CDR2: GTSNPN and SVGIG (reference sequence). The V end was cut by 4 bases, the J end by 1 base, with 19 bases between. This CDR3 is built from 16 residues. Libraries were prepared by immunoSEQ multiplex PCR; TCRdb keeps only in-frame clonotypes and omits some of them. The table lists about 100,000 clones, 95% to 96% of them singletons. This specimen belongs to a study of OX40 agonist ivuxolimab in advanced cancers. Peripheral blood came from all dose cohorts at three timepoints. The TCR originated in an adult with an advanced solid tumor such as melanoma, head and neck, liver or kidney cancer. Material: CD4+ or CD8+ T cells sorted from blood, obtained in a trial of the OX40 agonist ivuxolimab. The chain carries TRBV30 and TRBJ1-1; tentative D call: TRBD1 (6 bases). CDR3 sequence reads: CAWTPHRAGRNTEAFF. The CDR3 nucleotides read TGTGCCTGGACTCCACACAGGGCGGGACGGAACACTGAAGCTTTCTTT.